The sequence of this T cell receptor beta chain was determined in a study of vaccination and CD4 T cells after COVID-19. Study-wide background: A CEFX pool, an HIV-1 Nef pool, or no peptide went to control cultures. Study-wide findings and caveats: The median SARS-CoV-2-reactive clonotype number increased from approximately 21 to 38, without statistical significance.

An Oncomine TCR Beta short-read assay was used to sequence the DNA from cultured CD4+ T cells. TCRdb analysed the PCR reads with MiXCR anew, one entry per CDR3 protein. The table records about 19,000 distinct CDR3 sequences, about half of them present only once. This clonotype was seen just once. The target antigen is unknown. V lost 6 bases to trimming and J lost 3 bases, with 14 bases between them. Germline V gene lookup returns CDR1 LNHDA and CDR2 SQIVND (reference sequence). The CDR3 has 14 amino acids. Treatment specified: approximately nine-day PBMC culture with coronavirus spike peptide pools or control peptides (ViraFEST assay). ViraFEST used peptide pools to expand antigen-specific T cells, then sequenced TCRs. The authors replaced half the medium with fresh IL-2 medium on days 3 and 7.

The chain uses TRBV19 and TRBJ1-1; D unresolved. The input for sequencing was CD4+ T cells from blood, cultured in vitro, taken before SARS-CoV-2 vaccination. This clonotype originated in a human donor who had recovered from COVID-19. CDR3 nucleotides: TGTGCCAGTAGGACCAGGACCACCGACACTGAAGCTTTCTTT. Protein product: CASRTRTTDTEAFF. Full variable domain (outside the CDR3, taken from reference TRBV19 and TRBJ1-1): DGGITQSPKYLFRKEGQNVTLSCEQNLNHDAMYWYRQDPGQGLRLIYYSQIVNDFQKGDIAEGYSVSREKKESFPLTVTSAQKNPTAFYLCASRTRTTDTEAFFGQGTRLTVV.